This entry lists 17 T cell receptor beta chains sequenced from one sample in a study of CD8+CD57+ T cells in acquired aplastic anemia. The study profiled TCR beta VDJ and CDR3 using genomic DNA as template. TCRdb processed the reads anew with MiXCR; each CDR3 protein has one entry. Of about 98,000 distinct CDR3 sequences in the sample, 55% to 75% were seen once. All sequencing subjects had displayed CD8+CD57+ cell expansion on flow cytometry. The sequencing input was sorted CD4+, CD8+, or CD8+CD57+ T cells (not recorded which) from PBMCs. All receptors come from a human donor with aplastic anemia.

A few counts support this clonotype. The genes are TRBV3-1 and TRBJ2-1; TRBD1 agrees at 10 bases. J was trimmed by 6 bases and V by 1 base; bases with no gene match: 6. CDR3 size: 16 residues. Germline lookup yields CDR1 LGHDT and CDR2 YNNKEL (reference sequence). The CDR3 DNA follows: TGTGCCAGCAGCCAAGGACAGGGGGCGCCGGGCAATGAGCAGTTCTTC. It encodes CASSQGQGAPGNEQFF.

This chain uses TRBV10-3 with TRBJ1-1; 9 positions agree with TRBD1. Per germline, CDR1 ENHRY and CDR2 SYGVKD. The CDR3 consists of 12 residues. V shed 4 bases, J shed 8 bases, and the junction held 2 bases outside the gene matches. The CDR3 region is CAISGTGEEAFF. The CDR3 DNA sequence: TGTGCCATCAGTGGGACAGGGGAAGAAGCTTTCTTT.

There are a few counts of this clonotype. This CDR3 is CASTDRDYEQYF. Written as DNA, the CDR3 is TGTGCCAGCACCGACAGGGATTACGAGCAGTACTTC. The J gene is TRBJ2-7, the V gene TRBV2; TRBD1 matches at 7 bases. Germline V gives CDR1 SNHLY, CDR2 FYNNEI. This CDR3 spans 12 amino acids. With V trimmed by 7 bases and J by 4 bases, 4 bases remained unmatched.

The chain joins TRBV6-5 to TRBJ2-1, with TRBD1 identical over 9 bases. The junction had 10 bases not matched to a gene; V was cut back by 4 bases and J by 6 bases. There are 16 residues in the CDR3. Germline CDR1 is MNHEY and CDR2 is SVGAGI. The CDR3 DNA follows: TGTGCCAGCAGTTTCTTGGGACAGGGCAGGGGCAATGAGCAGTTCTTC. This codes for CASSFLGQGRGNEQFF.

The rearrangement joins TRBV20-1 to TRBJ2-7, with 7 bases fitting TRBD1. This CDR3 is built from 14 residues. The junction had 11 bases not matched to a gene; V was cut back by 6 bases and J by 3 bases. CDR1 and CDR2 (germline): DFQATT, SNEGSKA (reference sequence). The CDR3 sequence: CSAGADRVVYEQYF. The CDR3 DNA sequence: TGCAGTGCCGGGGCCGACAGGGTCGTCTACGAGCAGTACTTC.

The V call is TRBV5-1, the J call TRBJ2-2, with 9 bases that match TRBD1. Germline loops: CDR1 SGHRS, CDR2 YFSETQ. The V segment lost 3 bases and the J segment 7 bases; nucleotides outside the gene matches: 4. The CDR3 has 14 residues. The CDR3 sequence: CASSSGQGIGELFF. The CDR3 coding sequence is TGCGCCAGCAGCTCGGGACAGGGCATCGGGGAGCTGTTTTTT.

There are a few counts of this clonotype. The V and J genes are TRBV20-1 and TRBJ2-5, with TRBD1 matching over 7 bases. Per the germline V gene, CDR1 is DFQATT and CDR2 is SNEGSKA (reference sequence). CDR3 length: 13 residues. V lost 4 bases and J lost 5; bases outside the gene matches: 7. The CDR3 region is CSATDRVEETQYF. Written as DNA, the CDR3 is TGCAGTGCTACTGACAGGGTTGAGGAGACCCAGTACTTC.

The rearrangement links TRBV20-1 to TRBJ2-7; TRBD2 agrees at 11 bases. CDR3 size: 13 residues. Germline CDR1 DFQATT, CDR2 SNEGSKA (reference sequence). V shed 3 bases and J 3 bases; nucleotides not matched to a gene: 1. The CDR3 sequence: CSARGTSGYEQYF. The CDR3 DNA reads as TGCAGTGCTAGGGGGACTAGCGGCTACGAGCAGTACTTC.

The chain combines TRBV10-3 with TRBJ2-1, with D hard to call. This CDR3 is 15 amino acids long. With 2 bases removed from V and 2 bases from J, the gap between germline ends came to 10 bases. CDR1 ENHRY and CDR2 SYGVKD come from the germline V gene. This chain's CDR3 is CAISEQASPYNEQFF. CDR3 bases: TGTGCCATCAGTGAGCAAGCGTCGCCCTACAATGAGCAGTTCTTC.

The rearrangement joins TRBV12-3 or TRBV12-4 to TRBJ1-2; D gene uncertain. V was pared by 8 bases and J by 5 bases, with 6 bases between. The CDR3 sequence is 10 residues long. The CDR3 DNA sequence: TGTGCCAGCCGAAGGTATGGCTACACCTTC. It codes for CASRRYGYTF.

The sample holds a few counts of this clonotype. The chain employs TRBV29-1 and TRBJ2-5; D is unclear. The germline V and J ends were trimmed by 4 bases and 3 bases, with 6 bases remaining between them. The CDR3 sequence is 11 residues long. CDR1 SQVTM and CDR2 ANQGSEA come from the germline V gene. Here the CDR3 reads CSVGMEETQYF. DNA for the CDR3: TGCAGCGTTGGAATGGAAGAGACCCAGTACTTC.

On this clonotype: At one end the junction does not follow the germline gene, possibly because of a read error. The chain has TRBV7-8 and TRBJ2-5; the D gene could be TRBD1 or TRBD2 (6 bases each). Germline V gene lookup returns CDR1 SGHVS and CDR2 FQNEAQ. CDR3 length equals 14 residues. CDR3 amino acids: CSSSPTKGGETQYF. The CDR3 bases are TGTTCCAGCAGCCCAACGAAGGGGGGAGAGACCCAGTACTTC.

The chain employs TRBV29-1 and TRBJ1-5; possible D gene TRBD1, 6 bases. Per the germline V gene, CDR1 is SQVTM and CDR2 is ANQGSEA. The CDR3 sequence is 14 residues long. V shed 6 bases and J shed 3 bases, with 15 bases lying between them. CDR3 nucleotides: TGCAGCGTAGAGACAGGCGGGGACAATCAGCCCCAGCATTTT. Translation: CSVETGGDNQPQHF. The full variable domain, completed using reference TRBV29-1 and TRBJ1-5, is SAVISQKPSRDICQRGTSLTIQCQVDSQVTMMFWYRQQPGQSLTLIATANQGSEATYESGFVIDKFPISRPNLTFSTLTVSNMSPEDSSIYLCSVETGGDNQPQHFGDGTRLSIL.

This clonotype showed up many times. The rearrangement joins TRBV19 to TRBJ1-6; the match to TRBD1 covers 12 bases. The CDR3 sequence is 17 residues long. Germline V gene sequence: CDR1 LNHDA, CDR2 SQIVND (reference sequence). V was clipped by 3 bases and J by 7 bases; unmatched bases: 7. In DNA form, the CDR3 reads TGTGCCAGTAGTATGTTGGGACAGGGGGCGAAAAATTCACCCCTCCACTTT. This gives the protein CASSMLGQGAKNSPLHF.

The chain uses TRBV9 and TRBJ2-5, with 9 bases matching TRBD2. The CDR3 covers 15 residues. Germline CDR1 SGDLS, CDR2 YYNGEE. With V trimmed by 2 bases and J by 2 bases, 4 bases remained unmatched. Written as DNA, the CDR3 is TGTGCCAGCAGCGTGACTAGCGGATTACAAGAGACCCAGTACTTC. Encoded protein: CASSVTSGLQETQYF.

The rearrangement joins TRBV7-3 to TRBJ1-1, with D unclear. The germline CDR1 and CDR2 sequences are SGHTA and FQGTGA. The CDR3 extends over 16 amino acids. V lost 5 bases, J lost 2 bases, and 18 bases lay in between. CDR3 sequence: CASSAADNRGNTEAFF. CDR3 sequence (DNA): TGTGCCAGCAGCGCAGCAGACAACAGAGGAAACACTGAAGCTTTCTTT.

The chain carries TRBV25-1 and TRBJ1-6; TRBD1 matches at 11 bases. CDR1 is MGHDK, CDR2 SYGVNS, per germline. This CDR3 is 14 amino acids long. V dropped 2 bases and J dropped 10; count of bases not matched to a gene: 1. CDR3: CASSEGTGGSPLHF. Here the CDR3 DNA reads TGTGCCAGCAGTGAAGGGACAGGGGGATCACCCCTCCACTTT.